Sequencing of this T cell receptor beta chain was carried out in a study of OX40 agonist ivuxolimab in advanced cancers. Sequencing used immunoSEQ multiplex PCR; TCRdb keeps in-frame clones, though not all of them. The sample lists approximately 87,000 clones, roughly 90% occurring once. Germline CDR1 is WSHSY and CDR2 is SAAADI. V trimming: 6 bases; J trimming: 2 bases; junction bases outside the gene matches: 4. This CDR3 comprises 15 residues. This receptor was taken from an adult with an advanced solid tumor such as melanoma, head and neck, liver or kidney cancer. Sample: CD4+ or CD8+ T cells sorted from blood, taken in a trial of the OX40 agonist ivuxolimab. This chain connects TRBV10-2 to TRBJ2-3; 11 bases are shared with TRBD2. The CDR3: CASSLAGGPTDTQYF. DNA for the CDR3: TGCGCCAGCAGCCTAGCGGGGGGCCCCACAGATACGCAGTATTTT.